The source of this TCR beta chain is a study of human CD4 T cells and Enterobacteriaceae (dated by TCRdb to the early 2020s). There are 13 amino acids in the CDR3, from cysteine to phenylalanine inclusive. Only the CDR3 DNA stays, 39 bases, in frame from base 1. The CDR1 and CDR2 encoded by the germline V gene are MNHEY and SVGAGI. Between the V and J ends, shortened by 0 bases and 5 bases respectively, the junction contains 7 bases. What the research found in general, with its limitations: The reactivity of ex vivo clonotypes was inferred solely by matching the nucleotide sequences of those clonotypes to CFSE-low cultures from the same donors. Ex vivo, broadly cross-reactive clonotypes appeared more expanded than specific ones, with about 55% of the 19 and about three fifths of the roughly 30 in the top 5%.

Ex vivo total memory CD4+ samples were sequenced at deep level, with detection sensitivity of one cell in 200,000. The QIAamp DNA Micro Kit was used to extract genomic DNA from cell pellets, and spectrophotometry was used to check the quantity and purity of the genomic DNA. The immunoSEQ multiplex PCR assay was used to amplify the TCR Vbeta CDR3 regions. The Illumina HiSeq platform was used to sequence the amplicons. The retrieved sequences were 87 nucleotides in length and included the CDR3 region. Regarding the original processing steps: Each unique productive TCR Vbeta nucleotide sequence counted as a clonotype and was quantified by productive template frequency from ImmunoSEQ Analyzer V3.0. A threshold at the top 5th percentile of each frequency-ranked repertoire was used to define expanded clonotypes. Repertoire overlap was computed as Chao-Jaccard with the R package fossil and visualized by nonmetric multidimensional scaling with the R package MASS. Held by TCRdb, this immuneACCESS table contains in-frame sequences only and omits some clones. Under half of the omission traces to an unresolved V gene where checked; the cause of the rest is unknown. That table furnishes V, J and clone size, whereas the DNA furnished D and trimming. This sample has about 26,000 clones in its table, and approximately 78% of those were observed once. The ten largest clones capture roughly 0.88% of the sample.

Memory CD4+ T cells, defined as all CD4+ cells except CD45RA+CCR7+CD95- naive cells, were FACS-sorted on a FACSAria III to over 95% purity. Healthy donor blood was obtained from blood donation centers in Switzerland. Total CD4+ T cells and monocytes were enriched by positive selection with CD4 and CD14 magnetic microbeads. CD8+, CD14+, CD16+, CD56+, CD19+ and CD25-bright cells were excluded prior to sorting. To assess in vivo expansion of bacteria-reactive clonotypes, total memory CD4+ T cells from a couple of blood donors were sequenced directly ex vivo. Peripheral blood mononuclear cells were isolated from donor blood using Ficoll-Paque Plus. With regard to this clone: Which antigen it targets is not known. It has no much larger one-base neighbor in the sample; base qualities were not kept.

Material for sequencing was memory CD4+ T cells from blood. Taken with the paper, the label for cell subset or site translates to: total memory CD4 T cells sorted directly ex vivo, unstimulated. The chain is assembled from TRBV6-5 and TRBJ2-5; a confident D gene designation cannot be given. The TCR sequence derives from a human donor in good health. The DNA reads TGTGCCAGCAGTTACTCGACCGGGGAGACCCAGTACTTC. It specifies CASSYSTGETQYF.